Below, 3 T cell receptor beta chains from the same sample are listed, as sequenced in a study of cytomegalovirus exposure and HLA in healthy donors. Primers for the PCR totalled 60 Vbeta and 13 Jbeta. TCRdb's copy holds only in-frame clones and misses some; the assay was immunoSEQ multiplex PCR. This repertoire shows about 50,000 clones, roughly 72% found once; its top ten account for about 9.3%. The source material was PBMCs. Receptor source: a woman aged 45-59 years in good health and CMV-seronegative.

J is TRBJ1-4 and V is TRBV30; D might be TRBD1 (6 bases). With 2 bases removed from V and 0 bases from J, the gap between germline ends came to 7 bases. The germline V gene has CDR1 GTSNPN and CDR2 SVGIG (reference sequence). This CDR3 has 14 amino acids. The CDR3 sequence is CAWSQGTTNEKLFF. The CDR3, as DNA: TGTGCCTGGAGTCAGGGGACAACTAATGAAAAACTGTTTTTT. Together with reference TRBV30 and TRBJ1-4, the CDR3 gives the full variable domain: SQTIHQWPATLVQPVGSPLSLECTVEGTSNPNLYWYRQAAGRGLQLLFYSVGIGQISSEVPQNLSASRPQDRQFILSSKKLLLSDSGFYLCAWSQGTTNEKLFFGSGTQLSVL.

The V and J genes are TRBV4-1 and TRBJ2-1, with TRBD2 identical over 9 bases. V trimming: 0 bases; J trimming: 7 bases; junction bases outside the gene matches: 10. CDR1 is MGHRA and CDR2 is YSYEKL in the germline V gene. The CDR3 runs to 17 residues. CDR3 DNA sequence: TGCGCCAGCAGCCAAGATCTAGTATTGCGGGAGGGTAATGAGCAGTTCTTC. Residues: CASSQDLVLREGNEQFF.

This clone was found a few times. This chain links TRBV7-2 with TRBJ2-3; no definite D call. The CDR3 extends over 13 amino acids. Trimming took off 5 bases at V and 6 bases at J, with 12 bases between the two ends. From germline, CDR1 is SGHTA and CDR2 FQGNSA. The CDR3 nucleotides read TGTGCCAGCAGCACTATTGACGCTGATACGCAGTATTTT. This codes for CASSTIDADTQYF.